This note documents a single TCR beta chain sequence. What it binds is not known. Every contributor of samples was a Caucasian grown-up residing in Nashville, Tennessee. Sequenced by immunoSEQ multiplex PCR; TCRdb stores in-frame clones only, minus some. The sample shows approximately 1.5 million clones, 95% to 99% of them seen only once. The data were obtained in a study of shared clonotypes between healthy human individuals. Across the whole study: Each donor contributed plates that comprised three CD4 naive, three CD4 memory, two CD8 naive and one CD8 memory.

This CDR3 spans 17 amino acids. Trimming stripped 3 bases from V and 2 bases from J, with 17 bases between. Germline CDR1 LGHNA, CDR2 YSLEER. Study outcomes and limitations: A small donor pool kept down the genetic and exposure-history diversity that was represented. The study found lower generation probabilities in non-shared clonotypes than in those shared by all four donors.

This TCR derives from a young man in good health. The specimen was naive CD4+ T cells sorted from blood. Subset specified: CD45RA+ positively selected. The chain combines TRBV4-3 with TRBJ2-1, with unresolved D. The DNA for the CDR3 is TGCGCCAGCAGCCAGGGAATCTCCGGGCTCGCCTACAATGAGCAGTTCTTC. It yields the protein CASSQGISGLAYNEQFF.